The clone carrying this T cell receptor (beta chain) has a handful of counts. This specimen comes from a study of blood T cell repertoires in COVID-19. About the research overall: From T cells, B-cell-depleted T cells, or PBMCs came the material, which was cDNA or gDNA.

CDR1 and CDR2 (germline): SNHLY, FYNNEI. V was clipped by 5 bases and J by 3 bases; unmatched bases: 5. The CDR3 is 14 amino acids. Using immunoSEQ multiplex PCR, the repertoire was profiled, and TCRdb retains in-frame clones only, with some absent. Altogether 97,000 or so clones are present, about 86% being singletons, with the ten largest covering 3.5% to 5%. Material for sequencing was peripheral blood. The rearrangement joins TRBV2 to TRBJ1-1, with 8 bases matching TRBD1. The source is a man aged 60 to 69 with acute or convalescent COVID-19. For the CDR3, the DNA is TGTGCCAGCAGTCGAGAGACAGGGGACACTGAAGCTTTCTTT. Protein sequence: CASSRETGDTEAFF.